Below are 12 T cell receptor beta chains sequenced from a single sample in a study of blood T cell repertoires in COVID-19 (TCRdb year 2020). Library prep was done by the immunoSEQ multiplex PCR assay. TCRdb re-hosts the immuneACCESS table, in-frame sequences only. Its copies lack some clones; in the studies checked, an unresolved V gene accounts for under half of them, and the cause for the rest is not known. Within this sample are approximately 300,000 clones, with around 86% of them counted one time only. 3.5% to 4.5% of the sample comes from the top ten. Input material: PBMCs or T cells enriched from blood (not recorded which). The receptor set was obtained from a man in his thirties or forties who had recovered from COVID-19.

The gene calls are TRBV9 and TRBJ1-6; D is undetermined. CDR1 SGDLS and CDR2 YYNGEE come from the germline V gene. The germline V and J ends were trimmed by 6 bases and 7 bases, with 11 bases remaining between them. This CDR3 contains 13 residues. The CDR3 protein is CASNEQLNSPLHF. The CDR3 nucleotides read TGTGCCAGCAATGAACAACTAAATTCACCCCTCCACTTT.

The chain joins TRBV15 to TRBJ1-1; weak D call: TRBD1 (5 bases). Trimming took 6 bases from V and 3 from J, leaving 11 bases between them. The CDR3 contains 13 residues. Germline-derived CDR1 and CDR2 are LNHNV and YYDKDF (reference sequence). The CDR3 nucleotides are TGTGCCACCAGGGGGCAGTTGGACACTGAAGCTTTCTTT. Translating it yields CATRGQLDTEAFF.

CDR3: CASSHWGQGGEKLFF. The CDR3 bases are TGTGCCAGCAGCCATTGGGGGCAAGGTGGTGAAAAACTGTTTTTT. J is TRBJ1-4 and V is TRBV3-1 (or the pseudogene TRBV3-2), with D possibly TRBD1 on 6 matching bases. Trimming pared 3 bases from V and 7 bases from J, leaving 15 bases between. The CDR3 sequence is 15 residues long. The germline CDR1 and CDR2 sequences are LGHDT and YNNKEL (reference sequence).

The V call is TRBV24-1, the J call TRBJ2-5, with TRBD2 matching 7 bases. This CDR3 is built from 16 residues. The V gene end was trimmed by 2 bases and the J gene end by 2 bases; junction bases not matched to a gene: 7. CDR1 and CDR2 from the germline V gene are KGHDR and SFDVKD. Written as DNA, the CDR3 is TGTGCCACCAGTGATTGGGGGGGGACTGGGCAAGAGACCCAGTACTTC. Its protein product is CATSDWGGTGQETQYF.

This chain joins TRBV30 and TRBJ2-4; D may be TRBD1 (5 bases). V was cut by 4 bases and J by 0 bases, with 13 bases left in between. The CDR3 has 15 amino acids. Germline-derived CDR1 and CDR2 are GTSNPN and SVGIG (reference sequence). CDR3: CAWTRAALAKNIQYF. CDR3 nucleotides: TGTGCCTGGACCAGGGCAGCACTAGCCAAAAACATTCAGTACTTC.

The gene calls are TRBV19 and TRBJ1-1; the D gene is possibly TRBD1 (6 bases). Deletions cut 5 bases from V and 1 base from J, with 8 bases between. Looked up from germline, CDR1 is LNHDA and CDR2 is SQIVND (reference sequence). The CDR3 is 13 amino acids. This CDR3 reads CASSPTGNTEAFF. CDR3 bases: TGTGCCAGTAGTCCGACAGGGAACACTGAAGCTTTCTTT.

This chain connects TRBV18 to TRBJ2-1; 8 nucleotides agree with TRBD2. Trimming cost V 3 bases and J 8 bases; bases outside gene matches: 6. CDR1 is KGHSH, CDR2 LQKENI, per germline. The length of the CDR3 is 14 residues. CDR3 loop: CASSPRRGDDEQFF. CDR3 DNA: TGTGCCAGCTCACCTAGGCGGGGGGACGATGAGCAGTTCTTC.

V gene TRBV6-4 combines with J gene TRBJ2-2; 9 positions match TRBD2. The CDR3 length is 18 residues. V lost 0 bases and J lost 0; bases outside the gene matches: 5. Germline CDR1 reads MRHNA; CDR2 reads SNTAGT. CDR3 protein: CASSDSTAGGPNTGELFF. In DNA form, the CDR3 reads TGTGCCAGCAGTGACTCGACGGCGGGGGGGCCGAACACCGGGGAGCTGTTTTTT.

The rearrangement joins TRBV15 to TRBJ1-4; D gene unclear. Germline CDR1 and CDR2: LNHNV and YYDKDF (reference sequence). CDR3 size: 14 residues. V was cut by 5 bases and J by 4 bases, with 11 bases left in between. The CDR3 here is CATSREGVNEKLFF. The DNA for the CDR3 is TGTGCCACCAGCCGGGAGGGAGTTAATGAAAAACTGTTTTTT.

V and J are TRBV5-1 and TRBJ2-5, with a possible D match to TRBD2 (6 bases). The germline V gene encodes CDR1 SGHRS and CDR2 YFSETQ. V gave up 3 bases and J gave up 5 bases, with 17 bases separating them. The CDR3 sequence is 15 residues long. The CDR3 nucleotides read TGCGCCAGCAGCTATGGACCCGCGGGGCAGGAGACCCAGTACTTC. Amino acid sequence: CASSYGPAGQETQYF.

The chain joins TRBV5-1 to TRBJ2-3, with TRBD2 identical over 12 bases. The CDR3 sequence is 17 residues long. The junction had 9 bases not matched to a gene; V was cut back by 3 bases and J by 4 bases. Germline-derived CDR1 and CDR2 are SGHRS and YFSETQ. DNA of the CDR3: TGCGCCAGCAGCTCCTCAGGACTAGCGGGACTCCCAGATACGCAGTATTTT. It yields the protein CASSSSGLAGLPDTQYF. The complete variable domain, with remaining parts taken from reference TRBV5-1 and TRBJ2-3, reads KAGVTQTPRYLIKTRGQQVTLSCSPISGHRSVSWYQQTPGQGLQFLFEYFSETQRNKGNFPGRFSGRQFSNSRSEMNVSTLELGDSALYLCASSSSGLAGLPDTQYFGPGTRLTVL.

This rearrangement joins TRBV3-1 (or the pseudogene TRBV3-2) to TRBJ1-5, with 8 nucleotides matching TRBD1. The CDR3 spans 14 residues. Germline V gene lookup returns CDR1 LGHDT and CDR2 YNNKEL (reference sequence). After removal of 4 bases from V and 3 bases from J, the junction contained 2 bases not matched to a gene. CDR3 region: CASSPTGANQPQHF. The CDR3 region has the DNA TGTGCCAGCAGCCCGACAGGGGCCAATCAGCCCCAGCATTTT.